The rows below give T cell receptor beta chains drawn from one sample of a study of shared clonotypes between healthy human individuals. Data came from immunoSEQ multiplex PCR; TCRdb stores just in-frame clones and leaves some out. This table holds hundreds of thousands of clones, around three quarters found once. The sample consisted of PBMCs. The receptors derive from a middle-aged woman in good health. Some clones in this sample may be carry-over from other donors' samples. CDR3s include the opening cysteine and the closing phenylalanine or tryptophan. A D gene is named only where the DNA matches it firmly. Expanded clones are given a class, and other clones once, few, many or no size at all.

d_call j_call v_call clone_size cdr3_aa cdr3_nt
. TRBJ2-1 TRBV27 few CASSWLQFF TGTGCCAGCTCTTGGTTACAGTTCTTC
TRBD1 TRBJ2-3 TRBV19 few CASSIGTGADTQYF TGTGCCAGTAGTATAGGGACAGGGGCAGATACGCAGTATTTT
TRBD1 TRBJ2-5 TRBV6-1 . CASSVDRGETQYF TGTGCCAGCAGTGTGGACAGGGGAGAGACCCAGTACTTC
TRBD1 TRBJ1-5 TRBV11-2 few CASSLGGQYNQPQHF TGTGCCAGCAGCTTAGGGGGACAGTACAATCAGCCCCAGCATTTT
TRBD1 TRBJ1-1 TRBV4-2 few CASSQVNRGGDTEAFF TGTGCCAGCAGCCAAGTGAACAGGGGCGGGGACACTGAAGCTTTCTTT
. TRBJ1-3 TRBV19 . CASATDGNTIYF TGTGCCAGCGCGACAGACGGAAACACCATATATTTT
. TRBJ1-1 TRBV5-4 . CASSGVGDTEAFF TGTGCCAGCAGCGGGGTGGGGGACACTGAAGCTTTCTTT
. TRBJ2-3 TRBV2 few CASTVRDASTDTQYF TGTGCCAGCACTGTTCGGGATGCTAGCACAGATACGCAGTATTTT
TRBD2 TRBJ2-3 TRBV29-1 . CSALRTGGPGDTQYF TGCAGCGCCCTAAGGACGGGAGGGCCTGGAGATACGCAGTATTTT
. TRBJ2-6 TRBV27 . CASSLGQISSGANVLTF TGTGCCAGCAGTTTGGGCCAGATAAGCTCTGGGGCCAACGTCCTGACTTTC
. TRBJ1-1 TRBV5-1 . CASSLESSPMNTEAFF TGCGCCAGCAGCTTGGAGAGCAGCCCGATGAACACTGAAGCTTTCTTT
. TRBJ2-7 TRBV27 . CASSEDNSYEQYF TGTGCCAGCAGCGAGGACAATTCCTACGAGCAGTACTTC
TRBD2 TRBJ2-7 TRBV6-4 few CASSDSASGEQYF TGTGCCAGCAGTGACTCTGCTAGCGGCGAGCAGTACTTC
. TRBJ1-1 TRBV30 . CAWSASPTSTLGTEAFF TGTGCATGGAGCGCCAGTCCTACCTCAACCTTGGGCACTGAAGCTTTCTTT
TRBD2 TRBJ2-1 TRBV7-2 once CASSLGGLAGGEEFF TGTGCCAGCAGCCTCGGGGGCCTAGCGGGAGGGGAGGAGTTCTTC
. TRBJ2-7 TRBV4-2 . CASSQGLEGSYEQYF TGTGCCAGCAGCCAAGGCTTGGAGGGCTCCTACGAGCAGTACTTC
. TRBJ2-1 TRBV29-1 . CSVGWRNNEQFF TGCAGCGTTGGGTGGCGTAACAATGAGCAGTTCTTC
TRBD1 TRBJ2-7 TRBV30 . CAWSTGGLEQYF TGTGCCTGGAGCACAGGGGGCCTCGAGCAGTACTTC
. TRBJ2-2 TRBV7-9 . CASSLTTGELFF TGTGCCAGCAGCTTGACAACCGGGGAGCTGTTTTTT
TRBD2 TRBJ2-7 TRBV10-3 . CAIRGAAGGAAYEQYF TGTGCCATCAGGGGGGCCGCGGGGGGGGCCGCCTACGAGCAGTACTTC
. TRBJ2-5 TRBV28 . CASSLIWDTDNQETQYF TGTGCCAGCAGTTTAATTTGGGATACAGATAACCAAGAGACCCAGTACTTC
. TRBJ2-7 TRBV29-1 few CSVQRESTYEQYF TGCAGCGTCCAAAGAGAATCTACCTACGAGCAGTACTTC
. TRBJ2-7 TRBV27 . CASSSPSSEQYF TGTGCCAGCAGTTCCCCTTCCTCCGAGCAGTACTTC
. TRBJ1-1 TRBV4-1 . CASSQVNGMNTEAFF TGCGCCAGCAGCCAAGTCAATGGCATGAACACTGAAGCTTTCTTT
TRBD2 TRBJ2-1 TRBV18 . CASSPPDGRSYNEQFF TGTGCCAGCTCACCACCGGACGGGAGGAGCTACAATGAGCAGTTCTTC
. TRBJ2-7 TRBV28 . CACRDLTYEQYF TGTGCCTGCCGGGACTTAACCTACGAGCAGTACTTC
. TRBJ2-2 TRBV27 . CASRRLAGELFF TGTGCCAGCAGACGACTAGCCGGGGAGCTGTTTTTT
. TRBJ2-3 TRBV10-2 . CASSEGSTDTQYF TGCGCCAGCAGTGAGGGCAGCACAGATACGCAGTATTTT
. TRBJ1-3 TRBV4-3 . CASSQGWDQGRSGNTIYF TGCGCCAGCAGCCAAGGTTGGGACCAAGGCCGCTCTGGAAACACCATATATTTT
TRBD2 TRBJ2-7 TRBV7-9 many CASSLVGLAGSYEQYF TGTGCCAGCAGCTTAGTGGGGCTAGCGGGATCCTACGAGCAGTACTTC